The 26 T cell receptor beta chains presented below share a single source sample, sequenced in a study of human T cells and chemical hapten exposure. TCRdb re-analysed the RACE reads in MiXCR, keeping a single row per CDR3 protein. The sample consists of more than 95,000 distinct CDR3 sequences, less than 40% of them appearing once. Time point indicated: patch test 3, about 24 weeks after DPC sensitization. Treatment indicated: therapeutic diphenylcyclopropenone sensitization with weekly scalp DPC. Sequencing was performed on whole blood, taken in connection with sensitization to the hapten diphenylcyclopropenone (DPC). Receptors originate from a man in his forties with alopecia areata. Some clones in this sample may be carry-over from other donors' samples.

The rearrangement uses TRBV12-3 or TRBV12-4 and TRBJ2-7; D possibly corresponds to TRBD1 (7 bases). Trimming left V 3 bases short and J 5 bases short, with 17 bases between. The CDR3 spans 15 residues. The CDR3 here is CASSFFAGGKDEQYF. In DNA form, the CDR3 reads TGTGCCAGCAGTTTCTTTGCAGGGGGGAAGGACGAGCAGTACTTC.

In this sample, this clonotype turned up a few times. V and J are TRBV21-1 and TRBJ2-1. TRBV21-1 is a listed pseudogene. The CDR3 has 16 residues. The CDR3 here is CASSKARGADYNEQFF. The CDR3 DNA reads TGTGCCAGCAGCAAAGCTCGCGGAGCTGACTACAATGAGCAGTTCTTC.

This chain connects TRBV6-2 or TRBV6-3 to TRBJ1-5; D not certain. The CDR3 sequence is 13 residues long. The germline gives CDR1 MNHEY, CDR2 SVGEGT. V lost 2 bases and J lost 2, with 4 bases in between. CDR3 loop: CASSYQGNQPQHF. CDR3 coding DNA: TGTGCCAGCAGTTACCAAGGCAATCAGCCCCAGCATTTT.

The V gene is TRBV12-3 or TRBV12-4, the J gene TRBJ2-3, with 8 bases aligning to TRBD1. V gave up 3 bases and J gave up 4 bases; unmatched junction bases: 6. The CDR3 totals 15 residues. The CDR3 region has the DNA TGTGCCAGCAGTTTTTGGGGACAGGTAGCAGATACGCAGTATTTT. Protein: CASSFWGQVADTQYF.

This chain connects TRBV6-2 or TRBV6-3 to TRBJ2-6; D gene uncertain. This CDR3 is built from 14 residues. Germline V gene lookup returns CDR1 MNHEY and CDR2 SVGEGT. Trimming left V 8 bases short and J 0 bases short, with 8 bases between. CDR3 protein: CASQDHSGANVLTF. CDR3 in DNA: TGTGCCAGCCAGGACCACTCTGGGGCCAACGTCCTGACTTTC.

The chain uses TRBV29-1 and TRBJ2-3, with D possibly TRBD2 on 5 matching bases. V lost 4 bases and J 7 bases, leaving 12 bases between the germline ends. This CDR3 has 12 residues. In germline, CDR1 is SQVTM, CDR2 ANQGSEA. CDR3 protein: CSVVLASNTQYF. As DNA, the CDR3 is TGCAGCGTTGTCCTAGCTAGTAATACGCAGTATTTT.

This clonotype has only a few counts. The CDR3 DNA is TGTGCCAGCTCGTTTCGGGAGGAAGCTTTCTTT. Translating it yields CASSFREEAFF. The rearrangement links TRBV18 to TRBJ1-1; D ambiguous. The CDR3 sequence is 11 residues long. Per the germline V gene, CDR1 is KGHSH and CDR2 is LQKENI. V was cut by 6 bases and J by 8 bases, with 10 bases left in between.

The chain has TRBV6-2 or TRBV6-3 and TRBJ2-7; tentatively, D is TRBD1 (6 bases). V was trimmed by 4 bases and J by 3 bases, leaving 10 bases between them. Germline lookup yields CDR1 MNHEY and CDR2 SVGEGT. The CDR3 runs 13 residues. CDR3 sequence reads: CASSFGQFYEQYV. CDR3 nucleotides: TGTGCCAGCAGTTTCGGACAGTTCTACGAGCAGTACGTC.

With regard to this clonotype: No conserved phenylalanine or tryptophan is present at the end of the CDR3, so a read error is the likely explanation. The CDR3 reads CASSLDTKAYNEQFL. CDR3 nucleotides: TGCGCCAGCAGCTTGGATACAAAAGCCTACAATGAGCAGTTCTTG. The chain couples TRBV5-1 to TRBJ2-1; D is undetermined. The V end was cut by 0 bases, the J end by 2 bases, with 9 bases between. The germline CDR1 and CDR2 sequences are SGHRS and YFSETQ. The CDR3 sequence is 15 residues long.

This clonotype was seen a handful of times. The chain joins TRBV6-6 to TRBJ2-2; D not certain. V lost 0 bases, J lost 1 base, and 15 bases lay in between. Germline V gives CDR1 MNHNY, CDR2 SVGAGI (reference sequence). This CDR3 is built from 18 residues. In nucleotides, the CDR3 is TGTGCCAGCAGTTACTCGAGACTCGCCCGCGGGAACACCGGGGAGCTGTTTTTT. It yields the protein CASSYSRLARGNTGELFF.

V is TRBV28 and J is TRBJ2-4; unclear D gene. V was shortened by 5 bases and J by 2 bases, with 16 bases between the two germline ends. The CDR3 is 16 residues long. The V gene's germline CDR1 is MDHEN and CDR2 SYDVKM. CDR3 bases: TGTGCCAGCAGTAACCCACCGACGAATCCCAAAAACATTCAGTACTTC. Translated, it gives CASSNPPTNPKNIQYF. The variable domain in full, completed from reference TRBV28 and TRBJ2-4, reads DVKVTQSSRYLVKRTGEKVFLECVQDMDHENMFWYRQDPGLGLRLIYFSYDVKMKEKGDIPEGYSVSREKKERFSLILESASTNQTSMYLCASSNPPTNPKNIQYFGAGTRLSVL.

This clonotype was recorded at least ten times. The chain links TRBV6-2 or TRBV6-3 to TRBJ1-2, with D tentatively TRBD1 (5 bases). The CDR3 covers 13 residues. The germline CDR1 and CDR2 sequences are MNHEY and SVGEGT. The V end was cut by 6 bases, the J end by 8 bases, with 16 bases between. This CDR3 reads CASSYQGIGGYTF. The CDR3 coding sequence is TGTGCCAGCAGCTACCAGGGAATCGGCGGCTACACCTTC.

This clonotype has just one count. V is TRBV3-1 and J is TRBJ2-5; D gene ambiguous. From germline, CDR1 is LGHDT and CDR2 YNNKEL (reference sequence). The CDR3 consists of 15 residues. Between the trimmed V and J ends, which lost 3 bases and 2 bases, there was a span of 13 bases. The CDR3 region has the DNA TGTGCCAGCAGCCACAATACTTTACGGCAAGAGACCCAGTACTTC. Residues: CASSHNTLRQETQYF.

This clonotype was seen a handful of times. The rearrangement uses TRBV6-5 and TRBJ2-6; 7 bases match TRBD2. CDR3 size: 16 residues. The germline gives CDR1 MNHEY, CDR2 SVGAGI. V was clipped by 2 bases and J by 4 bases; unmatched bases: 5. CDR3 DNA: TGTGCCAGCAGTTACGGCGGGAGAGTGGGGGCCAACGTCCTGACTTTC. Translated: CASSYGGRVGANVLTF.

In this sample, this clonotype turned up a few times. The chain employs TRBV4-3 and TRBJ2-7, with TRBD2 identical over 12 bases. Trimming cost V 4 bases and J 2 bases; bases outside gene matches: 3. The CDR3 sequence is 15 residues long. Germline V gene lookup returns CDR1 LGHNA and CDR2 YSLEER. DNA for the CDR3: TGCGCCAGCAGCCTCCTAGCGGGAGGGCCCTACGAGCAGTACTTC. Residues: CASSLLAGGPYEQYF.

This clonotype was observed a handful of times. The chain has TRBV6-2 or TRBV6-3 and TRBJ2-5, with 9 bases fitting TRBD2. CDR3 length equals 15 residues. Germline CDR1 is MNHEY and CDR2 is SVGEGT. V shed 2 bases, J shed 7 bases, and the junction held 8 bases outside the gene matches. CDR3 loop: CASSYQGLASGTQYF. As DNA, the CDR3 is TGTGCCAGCAGTTACCAAGGACTAGCGTCCGGGACCCAGTACTTC.

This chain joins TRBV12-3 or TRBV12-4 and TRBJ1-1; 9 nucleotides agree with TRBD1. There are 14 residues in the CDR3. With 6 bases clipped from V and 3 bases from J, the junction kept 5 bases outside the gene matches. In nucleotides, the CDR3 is TGTGCCAGCAGAAAGCGGGACAGGGACACTGAAGCTTTCTTT. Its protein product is CASRKRDRDTEAFF.

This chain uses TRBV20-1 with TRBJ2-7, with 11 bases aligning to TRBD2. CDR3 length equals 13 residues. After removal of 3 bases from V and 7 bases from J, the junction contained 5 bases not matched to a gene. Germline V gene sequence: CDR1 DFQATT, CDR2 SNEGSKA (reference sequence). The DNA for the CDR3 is TGCAGTGCTAGTCTAGCGGGAGGTTGGGAGCAGTACGTC. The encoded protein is CSASLAGGWEQYV.

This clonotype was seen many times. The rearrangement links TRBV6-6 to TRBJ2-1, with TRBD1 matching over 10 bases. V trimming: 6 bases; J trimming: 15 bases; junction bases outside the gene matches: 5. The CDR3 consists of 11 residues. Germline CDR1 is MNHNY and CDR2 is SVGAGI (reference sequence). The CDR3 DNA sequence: TGTGCCAGCAGCCTGGACAGGGGGTGGTTCTTC. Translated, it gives CASSLDRGWFF.

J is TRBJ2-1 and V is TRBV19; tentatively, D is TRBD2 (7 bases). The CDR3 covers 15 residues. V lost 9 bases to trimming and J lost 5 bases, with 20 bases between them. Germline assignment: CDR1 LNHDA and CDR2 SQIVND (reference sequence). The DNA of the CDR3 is TGTGCCAGCCAGGGGTGGGTAGCGGGTGACAATGAGCAGTTCTTC. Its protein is CASQGWVAGDNEQFF.

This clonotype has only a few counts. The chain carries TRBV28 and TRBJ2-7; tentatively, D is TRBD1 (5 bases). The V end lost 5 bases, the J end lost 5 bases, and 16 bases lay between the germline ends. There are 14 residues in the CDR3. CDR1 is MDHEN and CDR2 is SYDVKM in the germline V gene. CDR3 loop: CASSRRNRMDEQYF. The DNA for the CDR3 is TGTGCCAGCAGTCGCCGCAACAGGATGGACGAGCAGTACTTC.

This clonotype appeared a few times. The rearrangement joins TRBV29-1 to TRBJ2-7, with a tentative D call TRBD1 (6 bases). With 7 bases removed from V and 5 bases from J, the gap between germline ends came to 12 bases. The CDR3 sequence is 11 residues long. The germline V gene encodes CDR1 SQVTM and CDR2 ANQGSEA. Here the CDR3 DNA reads TGCAGCGCACCACAGGGAGACGAGCAGTACGTC. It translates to CSAPQGDEQYV.

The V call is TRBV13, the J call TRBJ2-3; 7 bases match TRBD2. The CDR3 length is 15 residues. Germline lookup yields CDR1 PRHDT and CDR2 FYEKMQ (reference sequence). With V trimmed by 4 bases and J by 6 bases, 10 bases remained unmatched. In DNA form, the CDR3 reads TGTGCCAGCAGCTCTCTAGCGGCAGCCTGGGATACGCAGTATTTT. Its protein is CASSSLAAAWDTQYF.

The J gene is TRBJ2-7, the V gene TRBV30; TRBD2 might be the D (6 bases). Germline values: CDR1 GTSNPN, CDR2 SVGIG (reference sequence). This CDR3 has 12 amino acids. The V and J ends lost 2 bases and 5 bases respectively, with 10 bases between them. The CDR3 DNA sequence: TGTGCCTGGAGTCCAGGAGGGGACGAGCAGTACGTC. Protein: CAWSPGGDEQYV.

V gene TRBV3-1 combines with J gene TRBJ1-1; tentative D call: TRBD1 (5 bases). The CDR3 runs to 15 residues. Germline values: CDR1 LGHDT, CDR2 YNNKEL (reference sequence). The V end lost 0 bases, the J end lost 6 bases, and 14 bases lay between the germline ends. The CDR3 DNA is TGTGCCAGCAGCCAAGATATTCACCGGGGGGCTGAAGCTTTCTTT. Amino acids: CASSQDIHRGAEAFF.

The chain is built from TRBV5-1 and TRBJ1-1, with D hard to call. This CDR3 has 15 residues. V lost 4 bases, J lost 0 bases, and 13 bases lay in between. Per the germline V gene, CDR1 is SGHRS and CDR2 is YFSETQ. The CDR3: CASSPDGYMNTEAFF. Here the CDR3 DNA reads TGCGCCAGCAGCCCGGACGGCTATATGAACACTGAAGCTTTCTTT. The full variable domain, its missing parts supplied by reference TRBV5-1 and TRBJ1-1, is KAGVTQTPRYLIKTRGQQVTLSCSPISGHRSVSWYQQTPGQGLQFLFEYFSETQRNKGNFPGRFSGRQFSNSRSEMNVSTLELGDSALYLCASSPDGYMNTEAFFGQGTRLTVV.